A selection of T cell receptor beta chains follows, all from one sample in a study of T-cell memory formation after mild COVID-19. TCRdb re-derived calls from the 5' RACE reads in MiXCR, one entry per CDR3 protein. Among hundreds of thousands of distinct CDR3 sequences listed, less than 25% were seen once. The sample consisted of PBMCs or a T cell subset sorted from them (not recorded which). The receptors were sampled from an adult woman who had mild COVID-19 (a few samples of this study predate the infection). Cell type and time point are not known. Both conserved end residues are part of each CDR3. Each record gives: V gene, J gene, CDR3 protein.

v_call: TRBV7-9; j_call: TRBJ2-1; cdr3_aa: CASSPGRLFDNEQFF
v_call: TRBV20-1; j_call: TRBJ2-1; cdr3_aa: CSAWSGEQFF
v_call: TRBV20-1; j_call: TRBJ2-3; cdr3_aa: CSATRGSGGRNTDTQYF
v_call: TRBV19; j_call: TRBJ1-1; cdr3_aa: CASSPTGQIYTEAFF
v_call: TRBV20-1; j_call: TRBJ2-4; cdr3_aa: CSAREERGGPKNIQYF
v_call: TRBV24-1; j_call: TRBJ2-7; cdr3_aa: CATSDRAYEQYF
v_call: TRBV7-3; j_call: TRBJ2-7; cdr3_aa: CASSPSRGRPDEQYF
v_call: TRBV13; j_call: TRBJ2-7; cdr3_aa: CASSPWGSYEQYF
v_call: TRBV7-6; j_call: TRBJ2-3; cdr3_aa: CASRLGQGTSTDTQYF
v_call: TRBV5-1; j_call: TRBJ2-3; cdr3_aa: CASSSRTSGSGTDTQYF
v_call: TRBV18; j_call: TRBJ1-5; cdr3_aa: CASSRAGGRGNQPQHF
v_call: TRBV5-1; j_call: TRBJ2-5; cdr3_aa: CASSLRLLETQYF
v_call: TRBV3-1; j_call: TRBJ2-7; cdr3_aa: CASSQSPPAPDRVYEQYF
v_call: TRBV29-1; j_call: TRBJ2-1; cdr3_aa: CSGTTGFGNEQFF
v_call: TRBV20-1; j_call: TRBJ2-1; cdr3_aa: CSAAGTGEVEQFF
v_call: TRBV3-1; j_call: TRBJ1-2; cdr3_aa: CASSQRQGSYGYTF
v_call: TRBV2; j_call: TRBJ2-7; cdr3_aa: CASSASIREQYF
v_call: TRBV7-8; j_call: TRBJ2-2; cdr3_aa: CASGGLANTGELFF
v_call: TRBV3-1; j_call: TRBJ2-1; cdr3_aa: CASSSRDRGSNNEQFF
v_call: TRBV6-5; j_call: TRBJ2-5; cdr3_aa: CASSYSIHLQETQYF
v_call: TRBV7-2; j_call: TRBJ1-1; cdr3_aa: CASSVWVNTEAFF
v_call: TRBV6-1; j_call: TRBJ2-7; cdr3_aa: CASSGSPSYEQYF
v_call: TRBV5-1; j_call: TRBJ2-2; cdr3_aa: CASSPITGWTGELFF
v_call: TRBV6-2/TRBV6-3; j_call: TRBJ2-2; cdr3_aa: CASSGRDSYTGELFF
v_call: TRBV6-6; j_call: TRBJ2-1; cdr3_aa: CASSLQAGRLNEQFF
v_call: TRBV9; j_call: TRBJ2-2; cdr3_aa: CASSFRTGGPAGELFF
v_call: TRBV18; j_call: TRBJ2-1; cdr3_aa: CASSPSAGVNEQFF
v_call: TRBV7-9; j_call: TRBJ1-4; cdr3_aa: CASSPPQLGEKLFF
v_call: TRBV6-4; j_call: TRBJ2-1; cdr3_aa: CASGSTEQDEQFF
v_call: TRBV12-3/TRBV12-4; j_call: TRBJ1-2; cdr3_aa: CASSAHGRGHGYTF
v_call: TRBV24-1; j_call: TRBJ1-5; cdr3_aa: CATSETGPYSNQPQHF
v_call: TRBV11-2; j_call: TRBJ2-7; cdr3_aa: CASSLGIELYEQYF
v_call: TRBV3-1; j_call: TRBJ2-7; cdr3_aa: CASSLERDGYEQYF
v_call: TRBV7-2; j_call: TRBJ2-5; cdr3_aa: CASRPGVGGRKETQYF
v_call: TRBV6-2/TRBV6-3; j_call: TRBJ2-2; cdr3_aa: CASNGDYLNTGELFF
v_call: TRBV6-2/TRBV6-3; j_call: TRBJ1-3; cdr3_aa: CASSYSVPVSSGNTIYF
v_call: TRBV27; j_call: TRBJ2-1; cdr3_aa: CASSSGGGEYEQFF
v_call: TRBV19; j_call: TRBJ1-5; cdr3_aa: CASSTQGSDQPQHF
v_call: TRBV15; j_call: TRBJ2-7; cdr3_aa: CATSRGSPGASGYEQYF
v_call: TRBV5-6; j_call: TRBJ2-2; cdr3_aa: CASSVLAVVGELFF
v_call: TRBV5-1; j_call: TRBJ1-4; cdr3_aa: CASSLTGGLNEKLFF
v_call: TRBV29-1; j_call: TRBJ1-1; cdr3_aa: CSVEPSNLKFSLGDTEAFF
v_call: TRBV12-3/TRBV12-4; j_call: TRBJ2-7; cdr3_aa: CASSSQGYYEQYF
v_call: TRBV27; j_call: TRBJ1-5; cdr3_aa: CASSRSQGHNQPQHF